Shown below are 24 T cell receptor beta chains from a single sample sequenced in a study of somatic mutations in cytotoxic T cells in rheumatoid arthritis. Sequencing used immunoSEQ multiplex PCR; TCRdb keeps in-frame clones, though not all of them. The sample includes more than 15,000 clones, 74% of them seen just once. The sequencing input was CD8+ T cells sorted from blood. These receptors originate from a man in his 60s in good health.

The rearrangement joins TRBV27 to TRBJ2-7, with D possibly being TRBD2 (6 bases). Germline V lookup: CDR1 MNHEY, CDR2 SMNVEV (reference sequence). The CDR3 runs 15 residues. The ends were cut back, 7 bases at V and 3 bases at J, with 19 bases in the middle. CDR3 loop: CASTIGQGGYYEQYF. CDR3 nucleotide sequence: TGTGCCAGCACCATTGGCCAGGGAGGCTACTACGAGCAGTACTTC.

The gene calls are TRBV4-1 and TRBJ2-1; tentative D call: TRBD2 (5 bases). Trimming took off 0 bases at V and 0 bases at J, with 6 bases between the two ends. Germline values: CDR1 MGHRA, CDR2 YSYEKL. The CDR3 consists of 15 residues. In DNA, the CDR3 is TGCGCCAGCAGCCAAGAAGCGGTCTCCTACAATGAGCAGTTCTTC. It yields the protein CASSQEAVSYNEQFF.

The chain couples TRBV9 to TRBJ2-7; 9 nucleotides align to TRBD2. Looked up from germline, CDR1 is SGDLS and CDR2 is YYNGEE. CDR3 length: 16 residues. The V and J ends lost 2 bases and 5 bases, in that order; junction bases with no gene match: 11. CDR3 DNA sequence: TGTGCCAGCAGCGTTGGCGGGGGGGCGATCGGGAACGAGCAGTACTTC. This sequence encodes CASSVGGGAIGNEQYF.

The CDR3 reads CASASTRTAMNTGELFF. The CDR3 DNA reads TGTGCCAGCGCCTCTACCCGGACAGCGATGAACACCGGGGAGCTGTTTTTT. The chain is built from TRBV2 and TRBJ2-2, with D tentatively TRBD1 (6 bases). V shed 8 bases and J shed 1 base, with 20 bases lying between them. CDR3 length: 17 amino acids. CDR1 SNHLY and CDR2 FYNNEI come from the germline V gene. Full variable domain (missing parts from reference TRBV2 and TRBJ2-2): EPEVTQTPSHQVTQMGQEVILRCVPISNHLYFYWYRQILGQKVEFLVSFYNNEISEKSEIFDDQFSVERPDGSNFTLKIRSTKLEDSAMYFCASASTRTAMNTGELFFGEGSRLTVL.

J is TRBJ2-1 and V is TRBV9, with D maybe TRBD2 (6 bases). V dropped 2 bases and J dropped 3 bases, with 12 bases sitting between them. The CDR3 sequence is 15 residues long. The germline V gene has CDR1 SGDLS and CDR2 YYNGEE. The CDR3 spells CASSVGLTIYNEQFF. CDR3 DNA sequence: TGTGCCAGCAGCGTGGGACTTACTATCTACAATGAGCAGTTCTTC.

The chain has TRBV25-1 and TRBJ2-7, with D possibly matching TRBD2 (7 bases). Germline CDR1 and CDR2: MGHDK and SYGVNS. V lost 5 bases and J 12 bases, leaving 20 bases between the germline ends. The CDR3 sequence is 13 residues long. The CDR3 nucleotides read TGTGCCAGCAGTAGGGGGGGACCCCCGCAGATGTACTTC. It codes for CASSRGGPPQMYF.

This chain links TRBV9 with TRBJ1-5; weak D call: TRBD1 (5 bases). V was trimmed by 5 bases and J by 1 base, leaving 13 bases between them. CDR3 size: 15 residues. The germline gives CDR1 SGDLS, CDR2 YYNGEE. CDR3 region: CASSEAGLSNQPQHF. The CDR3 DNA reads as TGTGCCAGCAGTGAGGCAGGGCTCAGCAATCAGCCCCAGCATTTT. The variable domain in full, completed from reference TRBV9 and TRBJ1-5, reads DSGVTQTPKHLITATGQRVTLRCSPRSGDLSVYWYQQSLDQGLQFLIQYYNGEERAKGNILERFSAQQFPDLHSELNLSSLELGDSALYFCASSEAGLSNQPQHFGDGTRLSIL.

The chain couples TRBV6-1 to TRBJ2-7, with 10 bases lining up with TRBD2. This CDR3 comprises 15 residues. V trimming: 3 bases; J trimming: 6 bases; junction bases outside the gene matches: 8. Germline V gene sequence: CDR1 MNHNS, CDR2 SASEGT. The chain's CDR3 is CASSESLAGVAEQYF. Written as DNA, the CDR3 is TGTGCCAGCAGTGAGTCTCTAGCGGGAGTAGCCGAGCAGTACTTC.

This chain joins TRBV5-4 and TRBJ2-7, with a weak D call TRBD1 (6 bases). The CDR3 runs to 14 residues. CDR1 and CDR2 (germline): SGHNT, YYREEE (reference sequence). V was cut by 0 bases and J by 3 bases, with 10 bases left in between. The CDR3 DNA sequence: TGTGCCAGCAGCTTGGAGGGGGAAGGCTACGAGCAGTACTTC. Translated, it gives CASSLEGEGYEQYF.

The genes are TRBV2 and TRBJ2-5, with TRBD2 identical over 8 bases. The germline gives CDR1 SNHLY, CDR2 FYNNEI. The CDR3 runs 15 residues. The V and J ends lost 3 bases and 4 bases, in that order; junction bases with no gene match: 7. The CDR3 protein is CASSDHGGAPETQYF. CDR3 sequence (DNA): TGTGCCAGCAGTGATCACGGGGGGGCTCCAGAGACCCAGTACTTC. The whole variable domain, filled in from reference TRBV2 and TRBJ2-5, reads EPEVTQTPSHQVTQMGQEVILRCVPISNHLYFYWYRQILGQKVEFLVSFYNNEISEKSEIFDDQFSVERPDGSNFTLKIRSTKLEDSAMYFCASSDHGGAPETQYFGPGTRLLVL.

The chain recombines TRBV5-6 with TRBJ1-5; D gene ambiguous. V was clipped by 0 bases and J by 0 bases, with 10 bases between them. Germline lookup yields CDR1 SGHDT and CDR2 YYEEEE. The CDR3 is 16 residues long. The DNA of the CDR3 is TGTGCCAGCAGCTTGGACAGAGTATATAGCAATCAGCCCCAGCATTTT. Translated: CASSLDRVYSNQPQHF.

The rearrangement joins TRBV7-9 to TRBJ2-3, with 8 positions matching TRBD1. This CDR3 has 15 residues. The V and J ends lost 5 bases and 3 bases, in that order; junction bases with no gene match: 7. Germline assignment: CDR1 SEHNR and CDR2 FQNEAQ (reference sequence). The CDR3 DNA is TGTGCCAGCAGCCCCCGGACAGGGAGAACAGATACGCAGTATTTT. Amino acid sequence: CASSPRTGRTDTQYF.

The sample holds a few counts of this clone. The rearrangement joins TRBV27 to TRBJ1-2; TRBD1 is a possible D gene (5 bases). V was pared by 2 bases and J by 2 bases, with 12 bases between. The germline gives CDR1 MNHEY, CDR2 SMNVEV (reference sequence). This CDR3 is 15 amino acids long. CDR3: CASSLGASPNYGYTF. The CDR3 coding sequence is TGTGCCAGCAGTTTAGGGGCCTCGCCGAACTATGGCTACACCTTC.

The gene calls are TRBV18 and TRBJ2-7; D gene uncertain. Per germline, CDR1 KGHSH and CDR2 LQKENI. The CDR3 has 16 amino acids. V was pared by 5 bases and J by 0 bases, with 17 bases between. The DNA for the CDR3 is TGTGCCAGCTCAACCACCCCGGGTCCTAGCTCCTACGAGCAGTACTTC. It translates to CASSTTPGPSSYEQYF.

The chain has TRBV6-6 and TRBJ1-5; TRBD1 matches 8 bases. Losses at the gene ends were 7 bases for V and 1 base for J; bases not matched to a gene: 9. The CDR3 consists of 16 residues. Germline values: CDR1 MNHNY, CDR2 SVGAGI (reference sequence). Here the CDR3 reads CASTPGQGWSNQPQHF. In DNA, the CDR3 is TGTGCCAGCACCCCTGGACAGGGATGGAGCAATCAGCCCCAGCATTTT.

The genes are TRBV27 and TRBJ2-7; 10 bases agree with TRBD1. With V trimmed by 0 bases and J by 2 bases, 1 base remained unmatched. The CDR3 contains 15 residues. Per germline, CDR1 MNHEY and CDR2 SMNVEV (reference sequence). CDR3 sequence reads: CASSLSGTGAYEQYF. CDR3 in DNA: TGTGCCAGCAGTTTATCCGGGACAGGGGCCTACGAGCAGTACTTC.

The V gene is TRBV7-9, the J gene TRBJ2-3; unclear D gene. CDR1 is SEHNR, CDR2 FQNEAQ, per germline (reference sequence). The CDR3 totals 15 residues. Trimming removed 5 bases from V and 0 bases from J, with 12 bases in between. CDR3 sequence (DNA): TGTGCCAGCAGCGGCGGAAAAGCCAGCACAGATACGCAGTATTTT. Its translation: CASSGGKASTDTQYF.

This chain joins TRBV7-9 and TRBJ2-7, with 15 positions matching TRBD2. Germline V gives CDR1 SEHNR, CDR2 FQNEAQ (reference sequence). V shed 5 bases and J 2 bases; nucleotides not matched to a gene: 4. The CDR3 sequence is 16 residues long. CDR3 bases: TGTGCCAGCAGCCGGACTAGCGGGAGGGCCGCCTACGAGCAGTACTTC. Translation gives CASSRTSGRAAYEQYF.

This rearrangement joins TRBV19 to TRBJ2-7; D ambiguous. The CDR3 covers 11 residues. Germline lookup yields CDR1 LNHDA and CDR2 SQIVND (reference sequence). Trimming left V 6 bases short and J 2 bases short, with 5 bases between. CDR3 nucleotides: TGTGCCAGTAGAGGAGCCTACGAGCAGTACTTC. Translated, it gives CASRGAYEQYF.

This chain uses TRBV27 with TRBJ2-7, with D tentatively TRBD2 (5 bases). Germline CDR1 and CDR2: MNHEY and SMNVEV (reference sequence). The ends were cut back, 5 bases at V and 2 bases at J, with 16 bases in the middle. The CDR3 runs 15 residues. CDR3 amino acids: CASSTRGDSPYEQYF. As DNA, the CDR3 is TGTGCCAGCAGTACACGGGGAGACTCCCCCTACGAGCAGTACTTC.

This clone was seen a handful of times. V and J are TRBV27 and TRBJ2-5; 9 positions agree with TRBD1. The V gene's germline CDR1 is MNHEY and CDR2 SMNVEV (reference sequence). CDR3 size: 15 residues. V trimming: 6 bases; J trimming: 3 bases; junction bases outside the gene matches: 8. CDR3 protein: CASSGPGQGEETQYF. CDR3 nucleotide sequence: TGTGCCAGCAGCGGACCGGGACAGGGAGAAGAGACCCAGTACTTC.

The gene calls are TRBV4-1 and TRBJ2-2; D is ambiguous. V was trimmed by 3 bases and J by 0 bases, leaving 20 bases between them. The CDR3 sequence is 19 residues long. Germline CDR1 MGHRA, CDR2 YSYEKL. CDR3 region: CASSHSRTQSNSNTGELFF. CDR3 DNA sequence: TGCGCCAGCAGCCATTCTAGAACCCAATCAAATTCGAACACCGGGGAGCTGTTTTTT.

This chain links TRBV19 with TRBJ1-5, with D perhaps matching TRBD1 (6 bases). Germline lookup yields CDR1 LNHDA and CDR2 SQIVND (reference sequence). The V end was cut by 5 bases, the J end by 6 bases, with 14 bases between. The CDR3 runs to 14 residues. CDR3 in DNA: TGTGCCAGTAGTGGGAGGGGGGAGGTTCAGCCCCAGCATTTT. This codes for CASSGRGEVQPQHF.

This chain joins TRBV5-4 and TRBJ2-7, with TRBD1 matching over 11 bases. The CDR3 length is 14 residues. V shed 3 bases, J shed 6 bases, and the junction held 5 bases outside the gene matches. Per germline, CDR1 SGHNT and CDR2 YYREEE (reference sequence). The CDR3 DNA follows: TGTGCCAGCAGCTCTGGACAGGGGGCGGTCGAGCAGTACTTC. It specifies CASSSGQGAVEQYF. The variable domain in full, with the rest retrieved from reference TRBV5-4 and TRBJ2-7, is ETGVTQSPTHLIKTRGQQVTLRCSSQSGHNTVSWYQQALGQGPQFIFQYYREEENGRGNFPPRFSGLQFPNYSSELNVNALELDDSALYLCASSSGQGAVEQYFGPGTRLTVT.